This is a list of T cell receptor beta chains from one sample in a study of cytomegalovirus exposure and HLA in healthy donors. The repertoire was sequenced with immunoSEQ multiplex PCR; TCRdb's copy has only in-frame clones and lacks some. Of some 120,000 clones listed, 60% to 85% are singletons. The sequenced sample consisted of PBMCs. These receptor sequences come from a woman aged 18-35 years in good health and CMV-seronegative. CDR3s include the opening cysteine and the closing phenylalanine or tryptophan. D genes are given only for firm matches. The size field is filled for only some rows; it gives once, few, many or a size class.

size,D,V,J,CDR3,DNA
.,.,TRBV6-6,TRBJ1-3,CASSETSWRAGNTIYF,TGTGCCAGCAGCGAAACCTCCTGGAGGGCGGGAAACACCATATATTTT
once,TRBD1,TRBV6-5,TRBJ1-1,CASSTPRDSFTEAFF,TGTGCCAGCAGCACCCCCCGGGACAGCTTCACTGAAGCTTTCTTT
.,.,TRBV7-8,TRBJ1-2,CASSLDRGYGYTF,TGTGCCAGCAGCTTAGACCGGGGCTATGGCTACACCTTC
.,.,TRBV14,TRBJ2-2,CASSQMRQSNTGELFF,TGTGCCAGCAGCCAAATGAGACAGTCGAACACCGGGGAGCTGTTTTTT
.,.,TRBV10-3,TRBJ2-1,CAISERVGNNEQFF,TGTGCCATCAGTGAACGGGTCGGAAACAATGAGCAGTTCTTC
few,TRBD2,TRBV10-3,TRBJ2-3,CATSGLAGGRTDTQYF,TGTGCCACCTCGGGACTAGCGGGAGGGCGCACAGATACGCAGTATTTT
.,TRBD1,TRBV30,TRBJ1-1,CACHKGALAFF,TGTGCCTGTCATAAGGGGGCGTTAGCTTTCTTT
.,.,TRBV30,TRBJ1-4,CAWRWGRANEKLFF,TGTGCCTGGAGGTGGGGGCGCGCTAATGAAAAACTGTTTTTT
.,.,TRBV5-1,TRBJ1-2,CASSLVGADGYTF,TGCGCCAGCAGCTTGGTGGGTGCGGATGGCTACACCTTC
.,.,TRBV2,TRBJ2-2,CASVAGQVIGELFF,TGTGCCAGCGTGGCAGGGCAGGTGATCGGGGAGCTGTTTTTT
.,.,TRBV2,TRBJ1-3,CASSEAVAISGNTIYF,TGTGCCAGCAGTGAAGCGGTAGCAATCTCTGGAAACACCATATATTTT
few,.,TRBV30,TRBJ1-4,CAWSVGGHATNEKLFF,TGTGCCTGGAGTGTAGGGGGACACGCAACTAATGAAAAACTGTTTTTT
.,.,TRBV28,TRBJ2-1,CASSFNGLERNEQFF,TGTGCCAGCAGTTTTAATGGGTTAGAGCGCAATGAGCAGTTCTTC
.,TRBD1,TRBV6-5,TRBJ2-5,CASRKTGGPQETQYF,TGTGCCAGCAGAAAAACAGGGGGCCCGCAAGAGACCCAGTACTTC
few,TRBD1,TRBV28,TRBJ1-5,CASSPRQGNDQPQHF,TGTGCCAGCAGCCCACGACAGGGAAACGATCAGCCCCAGCATTTT
.,TRBD2,TRBV5-1,TRBJ2-3,CASSLKVLAAHTDTQYF,TGCGCCAGCAGCTTGAAGGTTCTAGCGGCCCACACAGATACGCAGTATTTT
.,TRBD1,TRBV19,TRBJ2-2,CASSLDRAGELFF,TGTGCCAGTAGTCTCGACAGGGCCGGGGAGCTGTTTTTT
.,TRBD1,TRBV5-6,TRBJ1-2,CASSLAGGLIYGYTF,TGTGCCAGCAGCCTGGCAGGGGGGCTCATCTATGGCTACACCTTC
once,TRBD2,TRBV7-3,TRBJ2-1,CASSLAVSGGYNEQFF,TGTGCCAGCAGCTTAGCCGTTAGCGGGGGTTACAATGAGCAGTTCTTC
.,.,TRBV7-2,TRBJ2-5,CASSTGFQGVQETQYF,TGTGCCAGCAGCACTGGATTTCAGGGCGTTCAAGAGACCCAGTACTTC